The source of this T cell receptor (beta chain) is a study of blood T cells in healthy people across ages. Combining a sample-barcoded 5' primer with a J-beta primer mix, a second PCR ran for roughly 6 to 12 cycles. TCRdb recomputed calls from the 5' RACE reads with MiXCR, one row per CDR3 protein. Found here are 650,000 to 1,000,000 distinct CDR3 sequences, under 40% of them singletons; the top ten hold 10% to 15%. Germline V CDR1 and CDR2: DFQATT, SNEGSKA (reference sequence). This CDR3 has 13 residues. Trimming removed 6 bases from V and 7 bases from J; junction bases left unmatched: 6. This TCR derives from a man between 18 and 29 years old in good health. The sequencing sample was made of blood. The genes are TRBV20-1 and TRBJ1-5; 10 positions match TRBD1. The CDR3 region has the DNA TGCAGTGCCGCCGGGACAGGGGTCCAGCCCCAGCATTTT. Translating gives CSAAGTGVQPQHF.